This entry is about one T cell receptor (beta chain). Method: immunoSEQ multiplex PCR; TCRdb's copy keeps in-frame clones and lacks some. The sample has some 25,000 clones, approximately 94% seen once. These data belong to a study of chemoradiotherapy in HPV16-positive cancers. Study-wide context: Candidate HPV-specific clones and shared TCR motifs came from a couple of HPV16-positive patients.

This material was collected from a patient who underwent chemoradiotherapy. The TCR comes from a human donor with HPV-associated anogenital cancer.

Here the CDR3 reads CASSLGRNNEQFF. Here the CDR3 DNA reads TGCGCCAGCAGCTTGGGCCGAAACAATGAGCAGTTCTTC. This sequence joins TRBV5-1 and TRBJ2-1; D gene uncertain. The CDR3 contains 13 residues. The germline gives CDR1 SGHRS, CDR2 YFSETQ. V gave up 0 bases and J gave up 5 bases, with 6 bases separating them.